These T cell receptor beta chains were read from a single sample in a study of persistence of HIV-infected CD4 T cells. Their recognized antigens are unknown. TCRdb's table, derived via immunoSEQ multiplex PCR, lists solely in-frame clones and lacks some. Of approximately 65,000 clones listed, 65% to 75% are singletons. Source: CD4+ T cells sorted from PBMCs after approximately 20-hour stimulation, taken from a patient who received antiretroviral therapy. All receptors derive from an adult man with HIV who was CMV-seropositive. The CDR3 runs from the conserved cysteine through the conserved F or W. The D gene is left open where the match is weak. A clone size is listed for some rows: how often the clone was seen (once, few, many), or a class if it is expanded.

V	J	D	size	DNA	CDR3
TRBV13	TRBJ1-4	TRBD1	once	TGTGCCAGCAGCTCCCGCCCCACAGGGGAAGAAAAACTGTTTTTT	CASSSRPTGEEKLFF
TRBV28	TRBJ1-2	TRBD1	.	TGTGCCAGCACCATGGACAGGGGCGACTATGGCTACACCTTC	CASTMDRGDYGYTF
TRBV7-6	TRBJ1-6	.	.	TGTGCCAGCAGCTTAGATCCTGGAGCACCCCTCCACTTT	CASSLDPGAPLHF
TRBV14	TRBJ2-7	.	.	TGTGCCAGCAGCCTCAGCTCCTACGAGCAGTACTTC	CASSLSSYEQYF
TRBV6-5	TRBJ2-3	TRBD1	.	TGTGCCAGCAGTTACTCCAGGGGGTTGAAAGATACGCAGTATTTT	CASSYSRGLKDTQYF
TRBV6-5	TRBJ1-2	TRBD1	.	TGTGCCAGCAGGGGACAGGGTAGTGGCTACACCTTC	CASRGQGSGYTF
TRBV12-5	TRBJ2-2	.	.	TGTGCTAGTGGTTCTAGTGGCCAAATCACCGGGGAGCTGTTTTTT	CASGSSGQITGELFF
TRBV6-4	TRBJ2-1	.	.	TGTGCCAGCAGCCTGGACTCGTCCCGGGGTGAGCAGTTCTTC	CASSLDSSRGEQFF
TRBV5-1	TRBJ1-5	TRBD1	once	TGCGCCAGCAGCTTGGGGGACAGGAATCAGCCCCAGCATTTT	CASSLGDRNQPQHF
TRBV5-6	TRBJ1-3	.	.	TGTGCCAGCAGCTTGGTGGCGAGCTCTGGAAACACCATATATTTT	CASSLVASSGNTIYF
TRBV28	TRBJ1-3	.	.	TGTGCCAGCAGTTTCTCCACAGTGGGAATCCAAAACACCATATATTTT	CASSFSTVGIQNTIYF
TRBV5-1	TRBJ2-1	.	.	TGCGCCAGCAGCTTGAACCTCCCTGGGGACAATGAGCAGTTCTTC	CASSLNLPGDNEQFF
TRBV5-1	TRBJ1-2	TRBD1	.	TGCGCCAGCGGGACAGAGGCTGGCTACACCTTC	CASGTEAGYTF
TRBV28	TRBJ2-7	.	once	TGTGCCACGGCGCGACAGGAACCCTACGAGCAGTACTTC	CATARQEPYEQYF
TRBV5-8	TRBJ1-5	.	.	TGTGCCAGCAGCTTGGGTATGGGCAATCAGCCCCAGCATTTT	CASSLGMGNQPQHF
TRBV6-5	TRBJ1-1	TRBD1	.	TGTGCCAGCAGTTTTCCGGGACAGGGGTGTCCGGAAGCTTTCTTT	CASSFPGQGCPEAFF
TRBV15	TRBJ2-7	TRBD1	.	TGTGCCACCAGCAGGGGTTGGACAGGGGGCGCCTACGAGCAGTACTTC	CATSRGWTGGAYEQYF
TRBV4-1	TRBJ1-4	TRBD1	once	TGCGCCAGCAGCCAAGTAATGGGACAGCTGGGGGTTTTT	CASSQVMGQLGVF
TRBV28	TRBJ1-2	TRBD1	.	TGTGCCAGCAGGGTACAGGGGGCAAACTATGGCTACACCTTC	CASRVQGANYGYTF
TRBV6-5	TRBJ2-5	TRBD2	.	TGTGCCAGTCGGACTAGCCCTCTGTACCAAGAGACCCAGTACTTC	CASRTSPLYQETQYF
TRBV3-1/TRBV3-2	TRBJ1-3	.	.	TGTGCCAGCAGCCAAGATCTCGGAAACACCATATATTTT	CASSQDLGNTIYF
TRBV6-6	TRBJ2-1	TRBD1	.	TGTGCCAGCAGCTCCGGGACAGGGGGTGAGCAGTTCTTC	CASSSGTGGEQFF
TRBV18	TRBJ2-2	.	few	TGTGCCAGCTCACCACAGGGTAACACCGGGGAGCTGTTTTTT	CASSPQGNTGELFF
TRBV2	TRBJ2-1	.	.	TGTGCCAGCAGTGAAGAGTGGCGCTACAATGAGCAGTTCTTC	CASSEEWRYNEQFF
TRBV4-2	TRBJ1-4	.	.	TGTGCCAGCAGCCTTGACGGGAGGGGAGCTAATGAAAAACTGTTTTTT	CASSLDGRGANEKLFF
TRBV28	TRBJ1-2	.	.	TGTGCCAGCTTGGGGGGATATAACTATGGCTACACCTTC	CASLGGYNYGYTF
TRBV6-2/TRBV6-3	TRBJ2-2	.	.	TGTGCCAGCAGTTACCCTGGGATGGGGGGCCCAAGGAGGGAGCTGTTTTTT	CASSYPGMGGPRRELFF
TRBV25-1	TRBJ1-4	.	once	TGTGCCAGCAGTGAATTTAATAGAAGGGGGGAAAAACTGTTTTTT	CASSEFNRRGEKLFF
TRBV28	TRBJ1-6	TRBD1	.	TGTGCCAGCTCTGCTGAGGGGGCGGGGAATAATTCACCCCTCCACTTT	CASSAEGAGNNSPLHF
TRBV3-1/TRBV3-2	TRBJ2-1	.	.	TGTGCCAGCAGCCACGATAAACGGGCGAGCTCCTACAATGAGCAGTTCTTC	CASSHDKRASSYNEQFF
TRBV10-3	TRBJ1-6	.	once	TGTGCCATCAAACCGGGCCCGACACCTTCACCCCTCCACTTT	CAIKPGPTPSPLHF
TRBV10-2	TRBJ1-1	.	few	TGCGCCAGCAGTGAAAACATTAACACTGAAGCTTTCTTT	CASSENINTEAFF
TRBV25-1	TRBJ2-1	.	.	TGTGCCAGCAGTGATGGAAGGGGGTCCTACAATGAGCAGTTCTTC	CASSDGRGSYNEQFF
TRBV6-6	TRBJ2-4	TRBD2	once	TGTGCCAGCACGAAGACTAGCGGGAAAAACATTCAGTACTTC	CASTKTSGKNIQYF
TRBV20-1	TRBJ2-7	.	.	TGCAGTGCTAGTGTCCCGGGACTTCGCTACGAGCAGTACTTC	CSASVPGLRYEQYF
TRBV19	TRBJ1-4	TRBD1	few	TGTGCCAGTAGCGGACAGGTCGCTAATGAAAAACTGTTTTTT	CASSGQVANEKLFF
TRBV5-5	TRBJ2-3	TRBD1	few	TGTGCCAGCAGTACCGGGACAGGGGTTTTCACAGATACGCAGTATTTT	CASSTGTGVFTDTQYF
TRBV3-1/TRBV3-2	TRBJ1-1	.	few	TGTGCCAGCAGCCAAGGAGGGGGGTCCACTGAAGCTTTCTTT	CASSQGGGSTEAFF
TRBV5-1	TRBJ2-3	.	.	TGCGCCAGCAGCTTGCCCCTTGCCTCCGAGAGGGGGAGGGATACGCAGTATTTT	CASSLPLASERGRDTQYF
TRBV5-5	TRBJ1-1	.	.	TGTGCCAGCAGTCGAGGAGATGTTAACACTGAAGCTTTCTTT	CASSRGDVNTEAFF
TRBV19	TRBJ1-6	TRBD1	.	TGTGCCAGTAGTCGGACAGGCCCCAATTCACCCCTCCACTTT	CASSRTGPNSPLHF
TRBV10-3	TRBJ1-3	.	.	TGTGCCATCAGTGACGGGCCCAGCCGTTACTCTGGAAACACCATATATTTT	CAISDGPSRYSGNTIYF
TRBV18	TRBJ2-4	.	.	TGTGCCAGCTCACCCACACCGGAAAACATTCAGTACTTC	CASSPTPENIQYF
TRBV6-5	TRBJ2-1	.	.	TGTGCCAGCAGGGGCACTAGTGACTACAATGAGCAGTTCTTC	CASRGTSDYNEQFF
TRBV6-2/TRBV6-3	TRBJ2-2	.	.	TGTGCCAGCAGTCCCTTAGCTAGCGCGGGGACCGGGGAGCTGTTTTTT	CASSPLASAGTGELFF